This T cell receptor beta chain comes out of a study of T cell responses to AZD1222 COVID-19 vaccine. Study summary: The study pooled second doses at about 4 or about 12 weeks.

The table came from immunoSEQ multiplex PCR; TCRdb's copy has only in-frame clones and leaves some out. In the table there are roughly 140,000 clones, about 93% of which are singletons. The ends lost 4 bases at V and 4 bases at J; junction bases unmatched: 7. The CDR3 is 15 amino acids. Germline CDR1 and CDR2: MNHNS and SASEGT. Study-wide results and caveats: Clonal diversity may have been underestimated, and the donors were mostly white British, with more females than males. Regions left unmutated in variants are reportedly the target of nearly half of spike-specific TCRs.

For this clone: Its antigen is not identified.

This TCR came from an adult in good health. Sequencing used peripheral blood, obtained on day 0 of AZD1222 vaccination. The J gene is TRBJ2-3, the V gene TRBV6-1; 8 bases are shared with TRBD2. This CDR3 is CASSVAGSLADTQYF. CDR3 DNA: TGTGCCAGCAGTGTAGCGGGGAGTCTAGCAGATACGCAGTATTTT.